Below, 22 T cell receptor beta chains from the same sample are listed, as sequenced in a study of graft-versus-host responses after intestinal transplantation. The protocol was immunoSEQ multiplex PCR, while the TCRdb copy is restricted to in-frame clones and leaves out a portion. Of about 70,000 clones detected, 94% appear once; the ten largest clones hold less than 0.55%. These receptors' targets are unknown. Sample: unstimulated CD8+ T cells sorted from spleen or lymph node cells, taken before intestinal transplant. All receptors come from a human donor who received an intestinal transplant.

The chain uses TRBV29-1 and TRBJ2-1, with TRBD2 identical over 13 bases. V lost 6 bases to trimming and J lost 6 bases; unmatched junction nucleotides: 5. The germline V gene has CDR1 SQVTM and CDR2 ANQGSEA. This CDR3 has 14 residues. Here the CDR3 DNA reads TGCAGCGTAGGACTAGCGGGGGCGTCCAATGAGCAGTTCTTC. Protein product: CSVGLAGASNEQFF.

The rearrangement links TRBV10-3 to TRBJ2-1; no clear D gene. The CDR3 spans 12 residues. The germline V and J ends were trimmed by 8 bases and 4 bases, with 9 bases remaining between them. Germline CDR1 and CDR2: ENHRY and SYGVKD. The CDR3 loop reads CAIESEYNEQFF. For the CDR3, the DNA is TGTGCCATCGAGTCGGAGTACAATGAGCAGTTCTTC.

This chain links TRBV4-1 with TRBJ2-3; D call uncertain. With 0 bases removed from V and 6 bases from J, the gap between germline ends came to 10 bases. Germline V lookup: CDR1 MGHRA, CDR2 YSYEKL. The CDR3 consists of 14 residues. The CDR3 coding sequence is TGCGCCAGCAGCCAAGATCTCTCCTTGGATACGCAGTATTTT. Amino acids: CASSQDLSLDTQYF.

V gene TRBV30 combines with J gene TRBJ1-1; D is undetermined. There are 12 residues in the CDR3. Germline CDR1 and CDR2: GTSNPN and SVGIG (reference sequence). Trimming shortened V by 2 bases and J by 5 bases, and 9 bases separated the two germline ends. CDR3 in DNA: TGTGCCTGGAGTATGTATTTGACTGAAGCTTTCTTT. It codes for CAWSMYLTEAFF. Filled out from reference TRBV30 and TRBJ1-1, the complete variable domain reads SQTIHQWPATLVQPVGSPLSLECTVEGTSNPNLYWYRQAAGRGLQLLFYSVGIGQISSEVPQNLSASRPQDRQFILSSKKLLLSDSGFYLCAWSMYLTEAFFGQGTRLTVV.

The rearrangement links TRBV11-2 to TRBJ1-1; D remains unclear. V shed 5 bases and J shed 7 bases, with 11 bases lying between them. The germline gives CDR1 SGHAT, CDR2 FQNNGV. The CDR3 runs 12 residues. In nucleotides, the CDR3 is TGTGCCAGCAGCCCCCGGGCCTATGAAGCTTTCTTT. Translated: CASSPRAYEAFF.

The chain carries TRBV27 and TRBJ2-1; tentatively, D is TRBD2 (6 bases). The germline V gene encodes CDR1 MNHEY and CDR2 SMNVEV (reference sequence). V was cut by 2 bases and J by 5 bases, with 7 bases left in between. The CDR3 covers 13 residues. The CDR3 region has the DNA TGTGCCAGCAGTTTAACGGGGGACAATGAGCAGTTCTTC. Translating gives CASSLTGDNEQFF.

CDR3 coding DNA: TGTGCCAGCAGCCCGGGACAGGGGGACTCACCCCTCCACTTT. Translation: CASSPGQGDSPLHF. The chain employs TRBV6-5 and TRBJ1-6; 11 bases line up with TRBD1. After removal of 6 bases from V and 10 bases from J, the junction contained 5 bases not matched to a gene. The germline gives CDR1 MNHEY, CDR2 SVGAGI. The CDR3 has 14 amino acids.

The chain links TRBV5-1 to TRBJ2-7, with 11 bases lining up with TRBD2. J lost 2 bases, V lost 3 bases, and 10 bases had no gene match. Germline CDR1 reads SGHRS; CDR2 reads YFSETQ. The CDR3 is 17 residues long. CDR3: CASSSNPLAGGAYEQYF. In nucleotides, the CDR3 is TGCGCCAGCAGCTCCAACCCTCTAGCGGGAGGAGCCTACGAGCAGTACTTC.

This clone was counted a single time. V is TRBV7-9 and J is TRBJ1-1; the D is unclear. Germline lookup yields CDR1 SEHNR and CDR2 FQNEAQ (reference sequence). The CDR3 contains 15 residues. Deletions cut 2 bases from V and 1 base from J, with 11 bases between. CDR3 nucleotides: TGTGCCAGCAGCTTATCGGAAGCCTCGAACACTGAAGCTTTCTTT. It specifies CASSLSEASNTEAFF.

The gene calls are TRBV6-5 and TRBJ1-1, with unresolved D. The V end was cut by 4 bases, the J end by 2 bases, with 14 bases between. The CDR3 spans 15 residues. CDR1 is MNHEY, CDR2 SVGAGI, per germline. The DNA of the CDR3 is TGTGCCAGCAGTTCCTGGATCCCAGGTAACACTGAAGCTTTCTTT. Its protein product is CASSSWIPGNTEAFF.

The CDR3 here is CASRDGSNQPQHF. The CDR3 DNA reads as TGTGCCAGCCGGGACGGATCAAATCAGCCCCAGCATTTT. The chain employs TRBV27 and TRBJ1-5, with D possibly matching TRBD1 (5 bases). V dropped 8 bases and J dropped 4 bases, with 12 bases sitting between them. Germline V gene sequence: CDR1 MNHEY, CDR2 SMNVEV (reference sequence). The CDR3 has 13 amino acids.

The gene calls are TRBV29-1 and TRBJ2-4; TRBD1 matches 8 bases. Germline V gene sequence: CDR1 SQVTM, CDR2 ANQGSEA. The CDR3 contains 12 residues. The trim removed 7 bases at V and 6 bases at J, leaving 5 bases unmatched. The CDR3 reads CSALDRVNIQYF. The CDR3, as DNA: TGCAGCGCTCTGGACAGGGTAAACATTCAGTACTTC.

The chain has TRBV27 and TRBJ2-2; D gene uncertain. CDR1 and CDR2 (germline): MNHEY, SMNVEV (reference sequence). The CDR3 covers 14 residues. The V end was cut by 7 bases, the J end by 1 base, with 10 bases between. For the CDR3, the DNA is TGTGCCAGCACCCAAGGGATGAACACCGGGGAGCTGTTTTTT. This gives the protein CASTQGMNTGELFF.

This clone has just one count. The CDR3 spells CASSLARQGSQPQHF. For the CDR3, the DNA is TGTGCCAGCAGTTTAGCAAGACAGGGGTCTCAGCCCCAGCATTTT. The chain joins TRBV28 to TRBJ1-5; 8 bases match TRBD1. Germline CDR1 and CDR2: MDHEN and SYDVKM. V gave up 2 bases and J gave up 6 bases; unmatched junction bases: 6. There are 15 residues in the CDR3.

The genes are TRBV11-2 and TRBJ1-1; maybe TRBD1 (5 bases). The CDR3 is 13 amino acids. The ends were cut back, 3 bases at V and 6 bases at J, with 11 bases in the middle. Germline V gene sequence: CDR1 SGHAT, CDR2 FQNNGV. The CDR3 reads CASSFGGSAEAFF. CDR3 DNA sequence: TGTGCCAGCAGCTTCGGGGGAAGCGCTGAAGCTTTCTTT.

The chain uses TRBV5-5 and TRBJ2-3, with 8 bases fitting TRBD1. J lost 2 bases, V lost 7 bases, and 6 bases had no gene match. The CDR3 runs to 14 residues. Germline V CDR1 and CDR2: SGHKS, YYEKEE (reference sequence). For the CDR3, the DNA is TGTGCCAGCCGGGACAGGACACTCACAGATACGCAGTATTTT. Protein sequence: CASRDRTLTDTQYF.

V usage is TRBV15 and J usage is TRBJ2-1, with D unresolved. With 3 bases removed from V and 9 bases from J, the gap between germline ends came to 18 bases. This CDR3 is 15 amino acids long. Germline V gene sequence: CDR1 LNHNV, CDR2 YYDKDF (reference sequence). The CDR3, as DNA: TGTGCCACCAGCAGGATAGCCGGACGGGCAAGTGAGCAGTTCTTC. Translated: CATSRIAGRASEQFF.

This clone was counted only a few times. Here the CDR3 DNA reads TGTGCCAGTCACATTTTAAACACTGAAGCTTTCTTT. This encodes CASHILNTEAFF. This chain joins TRBV5-4 and TRBJ1-1, with unresolved D. Germline assignment: CDR1 SGHNT and CDR2 YYREEE (reference sequence). V was cut by 8 bases and J by 2 bases, with 10 bases left in between. The CDR3 has 12 residues. Filled out from reference TRBV5-4 and TRBJ1-1, the complete variable domain reads ETGVTQSPTHLIKTRGQQVTLRCSSQSGHNTVSWYQQALGQGPQFIFQYYREEENGRGNFPPRFSGLQFPNYSSELNVNALELDDSALYLCASHILNTEAFFGQGTRLTVV.

The chain combines TRBV29-1 with TRBJ2-7; the match to TRBD1 covers 7 bases. Germline CDR1 is SQVTM and CDR2 is ANQGSEA. V was clipped by 7 bases and J by 0 bases; unmatched bases: 6. This CDR3 region has 13 residues. CDR3 protein: CSGLSGGSYEQYF. The CDR3 DNA sequence: TGCAGCGGCCTTTCAGGGGGCTCCTACGAGCAGTACTTC.

V gene TRBV30 combines with J gene TRBJ2-3; 9 bases align to TRBD2. V dropped 2 bases and J dropped 0; count of bases not matched to a gene: 0. Per germline, CDR1 GTSNPN and CDR2 SVGIG (reference sequence). The CDR3 has 14 residues. CDR3: CAWSLAGSTDTQYF. In nucleotides, the CDR3 is TGTGCCTGGAGTCTAGCGGGGAGCACAGATACGCAGTATTTT.

The DNA of the CDR3 is TGTGCCAGCAGCCGCTATTTGGGCAGGGTGGGCGGCTACACCTTC. Protein: CASSRYLGRVGGYTF. The genes are TRBV28 and TRBJ1-2, with a weak D call TRBD1 (5 bases). The CDR3 sequence is 15 residues long. CDR1 and CDR2 (germline): MDHEN, SYDVKM. The V end lost 6 bases, the J end lost 8 bases, and 22 bases lay between the germline ends.

The chain joins TRBV4-1 to TRBJ1-3; 8 bases are shared with TRBD1. With 1 base clipped from V and 3 bases from J, the junction kept 5 bases outside the gene matches. Germline V gives CDR1 MGHRA, CDR2 YSYEKL. The CDR3 consists of 16 residues. The CDR3 loop reads CASSQARDRFGNTIYF. CDR3 in DNA: TGCGCCAGCAGCCAAGCTCGGGACAGGTTTGGAAACACCATATATTTT.